This T cell receptor beta chain was retrieved from a study of siplizumab effects on memory and regulatory T cells. Sequenced by immunoSEQ multiplex PCR; TCRdb stores in-frame clones only, minus some. The table shows some 46,000 clones, with 93% occurring only once. As regards this clone: Its target is not known.

General observations from the study: Confirmation that proliferating Tregs from siplizumab cultures had suppressive function was not obtained.

Germline CDR1 is MDHEN and CDR2 is SYDVKM. V was cut by 4 bases and J by 0 bases, with 21 bases left in between. The CDR3 sequence is 18 residues long. Sample: CD8+ T cells sorted from blood. This sequence originates from a human donor in good health. J is TRBJ1-1 and V is TRBV28; D ambiguous. The CDR3 sequence is CASSYGTTQFFMNTEAFF. The CDR3 coding sequence is TGTGCCAGCAGTTACGGAACGACCCAGTTTTTTATGAACACTGAAGCTTTCTTT.